This TCR beta chain was sequenced in a study of blood T cell repertoires in COVID-19. Across the whole study: Samples of COVID-19 (acute and convalescent) were obtained from the United States, Italy and Spain. PBMCs, B-cell-depleted T cells, or T cells were the source of the cDNA or gDNA that made up the material.

Original analysis: Counts of nucleated cells, estimated from reference gene primer amplification, were obtained. Sequencing was performed with immunoSEQ multiplex PCR; in TCRdb, only in-frame clones are kept and a portion is missing. Clonal size and the V and J genes are those of that table, whereas D and trimming came from the DNA. The sample contains roughly 200,000 clones, around 80% of which appear only once. Germline-derived CDR1 and CDR2 are KGHSH and LQKENI. V dropped 0 bases and J dropped 2; count of bases not matched to a gene: 2. CDR3 length equals 17 residues. The rearrangement uses TRBV18 and TRBJ2-1, with 12 positions matching TRBD2. The sample comprised peripheral blood. This TCR derives from a man in his forties with active or convalescent COVID-19. The CDR3 reads CASSPPTSGRPYNEQFF. DNA of the CDR3: TGTGCCAGCTCACCACCGACTAGCGGGAGACCCTACAATGAGCAGTTCTTC.